Listed below are T cell receptor beta chains from one sample, sequenced in a study of graft-versus-host responses after intestinal transplantation. Sequencing was performed with immunoSEQ multiplex PCR; in TCRdb, only in-frame clones are kept and a portion is missing. The data hold 88,000 or so clones, with 90% observed a single time. Their antigens are not known. This sample comprised unstimulated CD4+ T cells sorted from spleen or lymph node cells, obtained before intestinal transplant. Source of these receptors: a human donor who received an intestinal transplant. The CDR3 runs from the conserved cysteine through the conserved F or W.

J gene: TRBJ1-3; V gene: TRBV5-1; CDR3 protein: CASSLGAGTLGNTIYF
J gene: TRBJ1-6; V gene: TRBV27; CDR3 protein: CASSPRTGGNSPLHF
J gene: TRBJ1-4; V gene: TRBV11-2; CDR3 protein: CASSLRATGGGEKLFF
J gene: TRBJ1-1; V gene: TRBV7-9; CDR3 protein: CASSSGDIWDTEAFF
J gene: TRBJ2-1; V gene: TRBV7-3; CDR3 protein: CASSLMPYTGAEQFF
J gene: TRBJ1-6; V gene: TRBV7-8; CDR3 protein: CASSSSQGHYSPLHF
J gene: TRBJ1-2; V gene: TRBV19; CDR3 protein: CASKGQTYYGYTF
J gene: TRBJ2-7; V gene: TRBV4-1; CDR3 protein: CASSQDERGAQALSYEQYF
J gene: TRBJ1-1; V gene: TRBV7-2; CDR3 protein: CASSLDRNTEAFF
J gene: TRBJ2-3; V gene: TRBV4-2; CDR3 protein: CASSQGGASQDTQYF
J gene: TRBJ1-1; V gene: TRBV6-5; CDR3 protein: CASSYSARGEAFF
J gene: TRBJ1-6; V gene: TRBV7-2; CDR3 protein: CASSLLGESYSPLHF
J gene: TRBJ2-5; V gene: TRBV4-1; CDR3 protein: CASSRSSFQGAETQYF
J gene: TRBJ1-5; V gene: TRBV15; CDR3 protein: CATSRDRESNQPQHF
J gene: TRBJ2-2; V gene: TRBV4-2; CDR3 protein: CASSQGLAGELFF
J gene: TRBJ2-5; V gene: TRBV5-4; CDR3 protein: CASSRGLAQTAQYF
J gene: TRBJ2-2; V gene: TRBV27; CDR3 protein: CASSLSWLAANTGELFF
J gene: TRBJ1-4; V gene: TRBV28; CDR3 protein: CASSLSTGGRANEKLFF
J gene: TRBJ2-3; V gene: TRBV5-4; CDR3 protein: CASSLTSGGAGDTQYF
J gene: TRBJ1-2; V gene: TRBV28; CDR3 protein: CASSQGRGGYTF
J gene: TRBJ2-6; V gene: TRBV29-1; CDR3 protein: CSVATGANVLTF
J gene: TRBJ2-5; V gene: TRBV2; CDR3 protein: CASTGALRVNF
J gene: TRBJ1-1; V gene: TRBV2; CDR3 protein: CASSLGQSNTEAFF
J gene: TRBJ2-7; V gene: TRBV25-1; CDR3 protein: CASSDLSGGLVDEQYF
J gene: TRBJ1-2; V gene: TRBV27; CDR3 protein: CASSASGTGWDGYTF
J gene: TRBJ2-1; V gene: TRBV10-1; CDR3 protein: CASSDGGARGNEQFF
J gene: TRBJ2-1; V gene: TRBV13; CDR3 protein: CASSESLAGGRYNEQFF
J gene: TRBJ2-1; V gene: TRBV7-7; CDR3 protein: CASSRTLAPDNEQFF
J gene: TRBJ1-5; V gene: TRBV11-2; CDR3 protein: CASSLYVDNSNQPQHF
J gene: TRBJ1-1; V gene: TRBV18; CDR3 protein: CASFTNLDSLQAFF
J gene: TRBJ1-4; V gene: TRBV5-6; CDR3 protein: CASSFRTAGSEKLFF
J gene: TRBJ2-3; V gene: TRBV5-1; CDR3 protein: CASSVRDTQYF
J gene: TRBJ1-2; V gene: TRBV4-1; CDR3 protein: CASRRTGSSGYTF
J gene: TRBJ1-1; V gene: TRBV6-6; CDR3 protein: CASSRQERNTEAFF